The 32 T cell receptor beta chains below come from one sample, sequenced in a study of regulatory dendritic cells for organ transplantation. The table came from immunoSEQ multiplex PCR; TCRdb's copy has only in-frame clones and leaves some out. The sample carries fewer than 40,000 clones, about 89% recorded once. The sequenced material came from naive CD4+ T cells from blood. Subset here: CD45RA+ naive T cells. All receptors derive from a human donor in good health.

As for this clone: Sequence at one end of the junction differs from germline and may be a read error. V usage is TRBV7-8 and J usage is TRBJ2-1; TRBD2 matches at 10 bases. The CDR3 loop spans 18 amino acids. Germline V gene lookup returns CDR1 SGHVS and CDR2 FQNEAQ. The CDR3 DNA reads as TGTGCCAGCAGCCTAGCCCAGCGGGGGGGCGTCCCCTACAATGAGCAGTTCTTC. Translation: CASSLAQRGGVPYNEQFF. Full variable domain (rest looked up from reference TRBV7-8 and TRBJ2-1): GAGVSQSPRYKVAKRGQDVALRCDPISGHVSLFWYQQALGQGPEFLTYFQNEAQLDKSGLPSDRFFAERPEGSVSTLKIQRTQQEDSAVYLCASSLAQRGGVPYNEQFFGPGTRLTVL.

The chain has TRBV6-1 and TRBJ2-7; D is tentatively TRBD1 or TRBD2 (5 bases each). V was shortened by 3 bases and J by 0 bases, with 15 bases between the two germline ends. The CDR3 runs to 16 residues. Germline CDR1 MNHNS, CDR2 SASEGT. The CDR3 sequence is CASSESWDASSYEQYF. The CDR3 nucleotides are TGTGCCAGCAGTGAGTCCTGGGACGCTTCCTCCTACGAGCAGTACTTC.

In its sample, this clone was seen a few times. The chain has TRBV25-1 and TRBJ1-6; D remains unclear. CDR1 MGHDK and CDR2 SYGVNS come from the germline V gene. The CDR3 is 14 residues long. V lost 2 bases, J lost 4 bases, and 6 bases lay in between. The CDR3 reads CASSERTYNSPLHF. The CDR3 DNA reads as TGTGCCAGCAGTGAACGGACTTATAATTCACCCCTCCACTTT.

The chain employs TRBV27 and TRBJ2-5; the match to TRBD1 covers 8 bases. The germline V gene encodes CDR1 MNHEY and CDR2 SMNVEV (reference sequence). Trimming took 4 bases from V and 4 from J; bases not matched to a gene: 8. This CDR3 has 15 amino acids. The CDR3 DNA is TGTGCCAGCAGTTCCGGCAGGGGGCTTTTAGAGACCCAGTACTTC. Its translation is CASSSGRGLLETQYF.

The gene calls are TRBV27 and TRBJ2-7; 10 bases are a match to TRBD2. Germline CDR1 reads MNHEY; CDR2 reads SMNVEV (reference sequence). Trimming took 5 bases from V and 2 from J; bases not matched to a gene: 9. The CDR3 totals 16 residues. In DNA form, the CDR3 reads TGTGCCAGCAGTCCCCTAGCGGGGGCGGTCGCCTACGAGCAGTACTTC. This codes for CASSPLAGAVAYEQYF.

The rearrangement links TRBV7-2 to TRBJ2-5; maybe TRBD1 (6 bases). The ends were cut back, 5 bases at V and 1 base at J, with 14 bases in the middle. CDR3 length: 15 residues. The V gene's germline CDR1 is SGHTA and CDR2 FQGNSA. CDR3: CASSRGGGGQETQYF. The DNA for the CDR3 is TGTGCCAGCAGCCGAGGTGGGGGCGGCCAAGAGACCCAGTACTTC.

This chain joins TRBV27 and TRBJ1-2; 8 nucleotides line up with TRBD1. The CDR3 is 14 amino acids. V lost 4 bases, J lost 5 bases, and 6 bases stayed unmatched. The germline gives CDR1 MNHEY, CDR2 SMNVEV (reference sequence). CDR3 DNA sequence: TGTGCCAGCAGTTCGGGGACAGGCAATTATGGCTACACCTTC. This sequence encodes CASSSGTGNYGYTF.

J is TRBJ1-5 and V is TRBV6-1; no clear D gene. Germline V gene sequence: CDR1 MNHNS, CDR2 SASEGT. The CDR3 covers 13 residues. V lost 4 bases and J 4 bases, leaving 8 bases between the germline ends. In DNA, the CDR3 is TGTGCCAGCAGTGGACGGAGTAATCAGCCCCAGCATTTT. This sequence encodes CASSGRSNQPQHF.

The V and J genes are TRBV5-4 and TRBJ2-6; D call uncertain. This CDR3 is 17 amino acids long. The V gene's germline CDR1 is SGHNT and CDR2 YYREEE (reference sequence). V was cut by 4 bases and J by 0 bases, with 14 bases left in between. CDR3 loop: CASSNYDGNSGANVLTF. The CDR3 DNA reads as TGTGCCAGCAGCAATTACGATGGGAACTCTGGGGCCAACGTCCTGACTTTC.

This rearrangement joins TRBV29-1 to TRBJ2-5; no firm D call. Germline CDR1 is SQVTM and CDR2 is ANQGSEA. Trimming took 4 bases from V and 2 from J, leaving 14 bases between them. CDR3 length equals 14 residues. The CDR3 is CSVVLIGGQETQYF. The CDR3 nucleotides are TGCAGCGTTGTTTTGATAGGCGGTCAAGAGACCCAGTACTTC.

The chain is built from TRBV14 and TRBJ1-3; D is undetermined. This CDR3 contains 21 residues. Per the germline V gene, CDR1 is SGHDN and CDR2 is FVKESK. Trimming took 0 bases from V and 0 from J, leaving 24 bases between them. CDR3 sequence (DNA): TGTGCCAGCAGCCAAGATAGGGATGATCGGACGGCCTACTACTCTGGAAACACCATATATTTT. This encodes CASSQDRDDRTAYYSGNTIYF.

The chain recombines TRBV27 with TRBJ1-5, with 8 bases that match TRBD1. CDR1 is MNHEY and CDR2 is SMNVEV in the germline V gene (reference sequence). The V gene end was trimmed by 5 bases and the J gene end by 6 bases; junction bases not matched to a gene: 9. The CDR3 runs 15 residues. CDR3 residues: CASSTPTGVSQPQHF. DNA of the CDR3: TGTGCCAGCAGTACCCCGACAGGGGTCAGTCAGCCCCAGCATTTT.

The rearrangement joins TRBV6-1 to TRBJ2-7; D call uncertain. The CDR3 covers 12 residues. Trimming took 5 bases from V and 1 from J, leaving 6 bases between them. Germline CDR1 reads MNHNS; CDR2 reads SASEGT. The DNA of the CDR3 is TGTGCCAGCAGTATACGGTCCTACGAGCAGTACTTC. It specifies CASSIRSYEQYF.

This chain links TRBV9 with TRBJ2-2; D gene unclear. V was shortened by 0 bases and J by 2 bases, with 11 bases between the two germline ends. CDR1 SGDLS and CDR2 YYNGEE come from the germline V gene. There are 16 residues in the CDR3. For the CDR3, the DNA is TGTGCCAGCAGCGTAGGGTCTACAACTAACACCGGGGAGCTGTTTTTT. Protein: CASSVGSTTNTGELFF.

This rearrangement joins TRBV5-1 to TRBJ1-1; tentative D call: TRBD1 (6 bases). V lost 4 bases and J lost 4, with 23 bases in between. Germline values: CDR1 SGHRS, CDR2 YFSETQ. The CDR3 loop spans 17 amino acids. CDR3 sequence: CASSRDLDSRGGTEAFF. The CDR3 nucleotides read TGCGCCAGCAGCCGAGACTTGGACAGCCGAGGGGGCACTGAAGCTTTCTTT.

This clone came up a few times. CDR3 DNA: TGTGCCAGCAGTTACTCCGGACAGGGGGGAGGCACTGAAGCTTTCTTT. This encodes CASSYSGQGGGTEAFF. The rearrangement uses TRBV6-5 and TRBJ1-1; 10 bases match TRBD1. This CDR3 region has 16 residues. J gave up 4 bases and V 0 bases, and 5 bases lay outside the gene matches. CDR1 and CDR2 (germline): MNHEY, SVGAGI.

The rearrangement uses TRBV4-3 and TRBJ2-1, with D possibly matching TRBD2 (6 bases). CDR1 LGHNA and CDR2 YSLEER come from the germline V gene. The length of the CDR3 is 14 residues. The V and J ends lost 0 bases and 15 bases respectively, with 18 bases between them. The CDR3 is CASSQDLRAGSAFF. Here the CDR3 DNA reads TGCGCCAGCAGCCAAGATCTCCGTGCGGGATCGGCGTTCTTC.

The CDR3 protein is CASGRGSYEQYF. CDR3 sequence (DNA): TGTGCCAGCGGGAGGGGCTCCTACGAGCAGTACTTC. This chain joins TRBV6-5 and TRBJ2-7; the match to TRBD2 covers 7 bases. Germline CDR1 and CDR2: MNHEY and SVGAGI. Trimming took 8 bases from V and 0 from J; bases not matched to a gene: 1. The CDR3 spans 12 residues.

In its sample, this clone was seen once. The sample holds other DNA sequences that translate to the same CDR3. The J gene is TRBJ1-5, the V gene TRBV6-5; 7 nucleotides align to TRBD1. Trimming at V came to 6 bases and at J to 7 bases, leaving 6 bases not matched to a gene. The CDR3 has 13 residues. The germline V gene has CDR1 MNHEY and CDR2 SVGAGI. The CDR3 region is CASSRQGGQPQHF. CDR3 sequence (DNA): TGTGCCAGCAGCCGACAGGGAGGGCAGCCCCAGCATTTT.

V gene TRBV28 combines with J gene TRBJ2-5; tentative D call: TRBD2 (6 bases). Trimming stripped 4 bases from V and 5 bases from J, with 11 bases between. CDR1 and CDR2 from the germline V gene are MDHEN and SYDVKM. There are 13 residues in the CDR3. CDR3 in amino acids: CASSWGGRETQYF. In DNA form, the CDR3 reads TGTGCCAGCAGTTGGGGAGGCCGGGAGACCCAGTACTTC. The entire variable domain, with the rest obtained from reference TRBV28 and TRBJ2-5, is as follows: DVKVTQSSRYLVKRTGEKVFLECVQDMDHENMFWYRQDPGLGLRLIYFSYDVKMKEKGDIPEGYSVSREKKERFSLILESASTNQTSMYLCASSWGGRETQYFGPGTRLLVL.

The CDR3 DNA is TGTGCCAGCTCACCACTGTGGCGGGGAAGCTCCTACGAGCAGTACTTC. Its protein is CASSPLWRGSSYEQYF. The chain is built from TRBV18 and TRBJ2-7; TRBD2 is a possible D gene (6 bases). The germline CDR1 and CDR2 sequences are KGHSH and LQKENI. Trimming removed 1 base from V and 0 bases from J, with 13 bases in between. This CDR3 spans 16 amino acids.

The V and J genes are TRBV23-1 and TRBJ1-3, with a weak D call TRBD1 (5 bases). TRBV23-1 is placed among ORFs of uncertain function. V lost 2 bases and J 4 bases, leaving 18 bases between the germline ends. CDR3 length equals 17 residues. CDR3 in DNA: TGCGCCAGCAGTCAACCGACGGGGGGGAAGTCGGGAAACACCATATATTTT. This translates into CASSQPTGGKSGNTIYF.

This chain uses TRBV5-1 with TRBJ1-1; D remains unclear. V lost 1 base, J lost 0 bases, and 4 bases lay in between. CDR3 length: 13 amino acids. Germline assignment: CDR1 SGHRS and CDR2 YFSETQ. The CDR3 protein is CASSLYVNTEAFF. CDR3 nucleotides: TGCGCCAGCAGCTTGTACGTGAACACTGAAGCTTTCTTT. The whole variable domain, filled in from reference TRBV5-1 and TRBJ1-1, reads KAGVTQTPRYLIKTRGQQVTLSCSPISGHRSVSWYQQTPGQGLQFLFEYFSETQRNKGNFPGRFSGRQFSNSRSEMNVSTLELGDSALYLCASSLYVNTEAFFGQGTRLTVV.

The chain joins TRBV7-2 to TRBJ2-4; 15 positions match TRBD2. Germline V CDR1 and CDR2: SGHTA, FQGNSA. The trim removed 4 bases at V and 10 bases at J, leaving 11 bases unmatched. The CDR3 is 17 residues long. The CDR3 DNA reads TGTGCCAGCAGCTCCTTCCACGGGACTAGCGGGGGGAATATTCAGTACTTC. Amino acid sequence: CASSSFHGTSGGNIQYF.

The chain joins TRBV18 to TRBJ2-2; 10 positions match TRBD1. Unmatched junction bases numbered 4, after V lost 1 base and J lost 2 bases. CDR1 is KGHSH and CDR2 is LQKENI in the germline V gene. This CDR3 comprises 17 residues. The DNA of the CDR3 is TGTGCCAGCTCACCACTCGGGGACAGGGGAAACACCGGGGAGCTGTTTTTT. Protein: CASSPLGDRGNTGELFF.

The rearrangement joins TRBV18 to TRBJ1-1; D possibly corresponds to TRBD1 (5 bases). The V and J ends lost 3 bases and 4 bases respectively, with 15 bases between them. The CDR3 runs 15 residues. Per the germline V gene, CDR1 is KGHSH and CDR2 is LQKENI. This chain's CDR3 is CASSPVDMGSTEAFF. The CDR3 coding sequence is TGTGCCAGCTCACCCGTGGACATGGGGAGCACTGAAGCTTTCTTT.

V and J are TRBV30 and TRBJ2-1; D may be TRBD2 (6 bases). Trimming removed 0 bases from V and 3 bases from J, with 21 bases in between. The germline V gene has CDR1 GTSNPN and CDR2 SVGIG (reference sequence). The length of the CDR3 is 18 residues. CDR3 loop: CAWSVSGRAGLFYNEQFF. The DNA of the CDR3 is TGTGCCTGGAGTGTATCCGGGCGGGCGGGACTTTTCTACAATGAGCAGTTCTTC.

The chain joins TRBV7-3 to TRBJ2-1; D is ambiguous. The germline gives CDR1 SGHTA, CDR2 FQGTGA. Trimming removed 2 bases from V and 7 bases from J, with 21 bases in between. CDR3 length: 17 amino acids. In DNA, the CDR3 is TGTGCCAGCAGCTTAGTTGGCGGCCCCTTAGGCGCTAATGAGCAGTTCTTC. This sequence encodes CASSLVGGPLGANEQFF.

The rearrangement joins TRBV18 to TRBJ1-2; no clear D. This CDR3 is 12 amino acids long. From germline, CDR1 is KGHSH and CDR2 LQKENI. V lost 5 bases and J lost 8, with 12 bases in between. CDR3: CASSESAGGYTF. As DNA, the CDR3 is TGTGCCAGCTCAGAATCGGCGGGGGGCTACACCTTC.

The rearrangement uses TRBV19 and TRBJ1-6, with TRBD1 identical over 7 bases. Germline-derived CDR1 and CDR2 are LNHDA and SQIVND (reference sequence). With 7 bases clipped from V and 8 bases from J, the junction kept 8 bases outside the gene matches. The length of the CDR3 is 14 residues. CDR3 bases: TGTGCCAGTACCCAGACAGGGACGGATTCACCCCTCCACTTT. Its protein product is CASTQTGTDSPLHF. Supplemented by reference TRBV19 and TRBJ1-6, the full variable domain reads DGGITQSPKYLFRKEGQNVTLSCEQNLNHDAMYWYRQDPGQGLRLIYYSQIVNDFQKGDIAEGYSVSREKKESFPLTVTSAQKNPTAFYLCASTQTGTDSPLHFGNGTRLTVT.

The gene calls are TRBV5-1 and TRBJ2-7, with 9 bases aligning to TRBD2. V trimming: 3 bases; J trimming: 7 bases; junction bases outside the gene matches: 2. CDR3 size: 12 residues. The germline V gene has CDR1 SGHRS and CDR2 YFSETQ. CDR3 nucleotides: TGCGCCAGCAGCTATACTAGCGGGGAGCAGTACTTC. This encodes CASSYTSGEQYF.

This sequence joins TRBV5-1 and TRBJ2-7; 8 bases agree with TRBD2. Losses at the gene ends were 0 bases for V and 5 bases for J; bases not matched to a gene: 10. The CDR3 is 16 amino acids. Germline V gene sequence: CDR1 SGHRS, CDR2 YFSETQ. The CDR3 is CASSLGPRGAGNEQYF. CDR3 bases: TGCGCCAGCAGCTTGGGCCCGCGGGGGGCGGGGAACGAGCAGTACTTC.